This TCR beta chain appears in the sequencing data of a study of beta chain features in type 1 diabetes. Findings and limits, study-wide: All four CD4+ subsets from Type 1 diabetes patients carried moderately but significantly shorter TCRB CDR3s.

Expressed TCRB transcripts were sequenced after all isolated RNA was converted to cDNA. TCRdb keeps only in-frame clones here, not all; method: immunoSEQ multiplex PCR. The repertoire consists of a few hundred thousand clones, with 16% occurring once and the leading ten covering about 0.08%. Comments on this clone: What it binds is not known.

The origin of this receptor is a young man with type 1 diabetes. The sequencing sample was made of naive CD4+ T cells from blood.

The CDR3 loop reads CATKSTGGNEQFF. The CDR3 nucleotides read TGTGCCACCAAGTCAACAGGGGGCAATGAGCAGTTCTTC. The chain carries TRBV19 and TRBJ2-1; 8 bases align to TRBD1. The V segment lost 10 bases and the J segment 6 bases; nucleotides outside the gene matches: 8. The CDR3 totals 13 residues. CDR1 LNHDA and CDR2 SQIVND come from the germline V gene (reference sequence).